The 21 T cell receptor beta chains in this list originate from one sample, sequenced in a study of blood T cell repertoires in COVID-19. Measured with immunoSEQ multiplex PCR; TCRdb has only the in-frame clones, and not every one. Of about 380,000 clones in the sample, 85% were seen once. Source material: peripheral blood. These receptors were obtained from a woman aged 18-29 years with acute or convalescent COVID-19.

This chain links TRBV19 with TRBJ2-7; 11 bases are a match to TRBD2. From germline, CDR1 is LNHDA and CDR2 SQIVND (reference sequence). V was pared by 5 bases and J by 0 bases, with 9 bases of the junction left unmatched. The CDR3 consists of 17 residues. The CDR3 protein is CASSQASGRRRSYEQYF. The CDR3 DNA follows: TGTGCCAGTAGTCAGGCTAGCGGGAGGCGACGCTCCTACGAGCAGTACTTC.

This clone was counted a few times. The rearrangement joins TRBV4-1 to TRBJ2-7; 9 nucleotides match TRBD1. V trimming: 4 bases; J trimming: 3 bases; junction bases outside the gene matches: 1. CDR1 is MGHRA and CDR2 is YSYEKL in the germline V gene. This CDR3 contains 13 residues. The CDR3 nucleotides are TGCGCCAGCAGCCGGGACAGGGACTACGAGCAGTACTTC. It codes for CASSRDRDYEQYF.

The chain is built from TRBV7-2 and TRBJ2-1, with 7 bases aligning to TRBD1. The CDR3 sequence is 15 residues long. V lost 2 bases to trimming and J lost 7 bases; unmatched junction nucleotides: 8. Germline V gives CDR1 SGHTA, CDR2 FQGNSA. DNA for the CDR3: TGTGCCAGCAGCTTACGACAGGGAAGGAGGAATGAGCAGTTCTTC. It yields the protein CASSLRQGRRNEQFF.

The V and J genes are TRBV15 and TRBJ1-2; 7 nucleotides line up with TRBD1. Per germline, CDR1 LNHNV and CDR2 YYDKDF (reference sequence). Unmatched junction bases numbered 3, after V lost 9 bases and J lost 2 bases. CDR3 size: 12 residues. This CDR3 reads CATKQGNYGYTF. The CDR3 DNA reads as TGTGCCACGAAACAGGGGAACTATGGCTACACCTTC.

V gene TRBV6-5 combines with J gene TRBJ2-7; 7 bases line up with TRBD1. V dropped 0 bases and J dropped 4; count of bases not matched to a gene: 6. This CDR3 is built from 15 residues. Germline V CDR1 and CDR2: MNHEY, SVGAGI. This CDR3 is CASSYSGGYNYEQYF. The CDR3 DNA follows: TGTGCCAGCAGTTACTCAGGGGGCTATAATTACGAGCAGTACTTC.

This rearrangement joins TRBV30 to TRBJ1-3; tentatively, D is TRBD1 (5 bases). Trimming stripped 3 bases from V and 4 bases from J, with 16 bases between. The CDR3 is 15 residues long. CDR1 and CDR2 (germline): GTSNPN, SVGIG (reference sequence). The CDR3 bases are TGTGCCTGGAGCGCCGCCAGGGCACTGGGAAACACCATATATTTT. Its translation is CAWSAARALGNTIYF.

The CDR3 protein is CASSVTDSGNTIYF. The CDR3 DNA follows: TGTGCCAGCAGCGTAACAGACTCTGGAAACACCATATATTTT. The rearrangement joins TRBV9 to TRBJ1-3; no definite D call. The CDR3 is 14 residues long. The V gene lost 1 base and the J gene lost 0 bases, with 5 bases spanning the gap. The V gene's germline CDR1 is SGDLS and CDR2 YYNGEE.

The gene calls are TRBV4-1 and TRBJ2-7; 8 nucleotides match TRBD1. Germline trimming cut 1 base from V and 0 bases from J; bases unmatched to any gene: 2. Looked up from germline, CDR1 is MGHRA and CDR2 is YSYEKL. The CDR3 loop spans 15 amino acids. The CDR3 here is CASSQGTGISYEQYF. DNA of the CDR3: TGCGCCAGCAGCCAAGGGACAGGGATCTCCTACGAGCAGTACTTC.

This clone has just one count. The chain combines TRBV4-1 with TRBJ1-5; D is possibly TRBD1 (5 bases). Germline-derived CDR1 and CDR2 are MGHRA and YSYEKL. V gave up 3 bases and J gave up 2 bases, with 17 bases separating them. The CDR3 consists of 17 residues. The chain's CDR3 is CASSHGGGEDRNQPQHF. The DNA for the CDR3 is TGCGCCAGCAGCCATGGGGGAGGGGAGGATCGCAATCAGCCCCAGCATTTT.

The CDR3 bases are TGTGCTAGTGGCTGGACAGGGGAGCGAAACACCATATATTTT. It is translated as CASGWTGERNTIYF. V gene TRBV12-5 combines with J gene TRBJ1-3; 9 bases are shared with TRBD1. V shed 6 bases and J 5 bases; nucleotides not matched to a gene: 5. Looked up from germline, CDR1 is LGHNT and CDR2 is FRNRAP. CDR3 size: 14 residues.

This clone is termed medium-sized. The chain is built from TRBV4-2 and TRBJ1-6; 9 bases map to TRBD1. The V gene's germline CDR1 is LGHNA and CDR2 YNFKEQ. The V and J ends lost 0 bases and 7 bases, in that order; junction bases with no gene match: 4. The CDR3 covers 16 residues. The CDR3 loop reads CASSQESGTGNSPLHF. In DNA, the CDR3 is TGTGCCAGCAGCCAAGAAAGCGGGACAGGGAATTCACCCCTCCACTTT.

The chain recombines TRBV11-2 with TRBJ2-4, with D possibly matching TRBD2 (5 bases). The CDR3 runs to 16 residues. Germline V gene lookup returns CDR1 SGHAT and CDR2 FQNNGV. V was pared by 5 bases and J by 5 bases, with 19 bases between. CDR3 amino acids: CASSPAAGVSQNIQYF. DNA for the CDR3: TGTGCCAGCAGCCCAGCGGCCGGCGTTAGTCAAAACATTCAGTACTTC.

The chain combines TRBV14 with TRBJ2-7, with TRBD2 identical over 11 bases. With V trimmed by 3 bases and J by 6 bases, 7 bases remained unmatched. The CDR3 is 15 amino acids. CDR1 and CDR2 (germline): SGHDN, FVKESK. DNA of the CDR3: TGTGCCAGCAGCCAGGTAGCGGGGGGGCTCGGCGAGCAGTACTTC. It codes for CASSQVAGGLGEQYF.

The chain carries TRBV3-1 (or the pseudogene TRBV3-2) and TRBJ2-7; tentative D call: TRBD2 (6 bases). The germline CDR1 and CDR2 sequences are LGHDT and YNNKEL (reference sequence). Deletions cut 1 base from V and 3 bases from J, with 7 bases between. The CDR3 has 13 amino acids. The CDR3 region is CASSQGGGYEQYF. The CDR3 DNA reads as TGTGCCAGCAGCCAAGGGGGAGGCTACGAGCAGTACTTC.

V and J are TRBV29-1 and TRBJ1-1; D perhaps matches TRBD1 (6 bases). Trimming shortened V by 4 bases and J by 4 bases, and 22 bases separated the two germline ends. This CDR3 comprises 16 residues. CDR1 SQVTM and CDR2 ANQGSEA come from the germline V gene. The chain's CDR3 is CSVVGTGQQGGTEAFF. In DNA, the CDR3 is TGCAGCGTTGTCGGAACAGGACAGCAGGGTGGCACTGAAGCTTTCTTT.

V is TRBV7-8 and J is TRBJ1-5; D unclear. CDR3 length: 12 amino acids. The V end lost 1 base, the J end lost 5 bases, and 3 bases lay between the germline ends. The germline CDR1 and CDR2 sequences are SGHVS and FQNEAQ. CDR3 nucleotides: TGTGCCAGCAGCTTAGGAGATCAGCCCCAGCATTTT. This translates into CASSLGDQPQHF. The full variable domain, its missing parts supplied by reference TRBV7-8 and TRBJ1-5, is GAGVSQSPRYKVAKRGQDVALRCDPISGHVSLFWYQQALGQGPEFLTYFQNEAQLDKSGLPSDRFFAERPEGSVSTLKIQRTQQEDSAVYLCASSLGDQPQHFGDGTRLSIL.

The chain carries TRBV5-1 and TRBJ1-2; D is unresolved. The CDR3 length is 15 residues. The V gene lost 4 bases and the J gene lost 8 bases, with 21 bases spanning the gap. Germline CDR1 reads SGHRS; CDR2 reads YFSETQ. CDR3 coding DNA: TGCGCCAGCAGCCCAGAGGTGGTAAGCGGGAGCGGCTACACCTTC. It specifies CASSPEVVSGSGYTF.

The chain combines TRBV4-1 with TRBJ1-6; D is unresolved. The CDR3 loop spans 15 amino acids. Trimming removed 4 bases from V and 9 bases from J, with 16 bases in between. Germline V lookup: CDR1 MGHRA, CDR2 YSYEKL. CDR3 bases: TGCGCCAGCAGCCCCCCGGGAGGTGAGCGTTCACCCCTCCACTTT. It is translated as CASSPPGGERSPLHF.

Details on this clone: The same CDR3 arises from other DNA sequences in this sample as well. The chain uses TRBV4-1 and TRBJ1-2; 7 positions agree with TRBD1. The CDR3 runs to 14 residues. The V segment lost 1 base and the J segment 4 bases; nucleotides outside the gene matches: 3. The germline CDR1 and CDR2 sequences are MGHRA and YSYEKL. The CDR3: CASSQGGDSYGYTF. In DNA, the CDR3 is TGCGCCAGCAGCCAAGGTGGGGACAGCTATGGCTACACCTTC.

In its sample, this clone was seen a few times. V usage is TRBV7-9 and J usage is TRBJ1-2; 10 bases agree with TRBD1. From germline, CDR1 is SEHNR and CDR2 FQNEAQ (reference sequence). The CDR3 sequence is 17 residues long. J lost 2 bases, V lost 4 bases, and 10 bases had no gene match. CDR3 DNA: TGTGCCAGCAGCTACACCCGGGACAGGGGCTTCAACTATGGCTACACCTTC. It translates to CASSYTRDRGFNYGYTF.

The V gene is TRBV6-1, the J gene TRBJ2-7, with D tentatively TRBD1 (5 bases). This CDR3 has 11 residues. CDR1 MNHNS and CDR2 SASEGT come from the germline V gene. V gave up 8 bases and J gave up 6 bases, with 11 bases separating them. CDR3 sequence: CASFGAAEQYF. CDR3 DNA: TGTGCCAGCTTTGGGGCGGCCGAGCAGTACTTC.